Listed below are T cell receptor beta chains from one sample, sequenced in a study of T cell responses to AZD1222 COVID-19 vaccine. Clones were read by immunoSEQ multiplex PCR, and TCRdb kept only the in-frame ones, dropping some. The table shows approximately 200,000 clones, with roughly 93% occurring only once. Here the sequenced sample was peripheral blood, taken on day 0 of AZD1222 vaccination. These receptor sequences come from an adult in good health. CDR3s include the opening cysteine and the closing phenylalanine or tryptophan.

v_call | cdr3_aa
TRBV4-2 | CASSQETSVFEQYF
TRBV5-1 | CASSLRLAEGGTGELFF
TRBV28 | CASSPGAGVVDEQYF
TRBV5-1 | CASSGANRGAEQYF
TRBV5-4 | CASSQGQGRTEAFF
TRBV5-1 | CASRKGTDGYTF
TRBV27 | CASSLLGRSYEQYF
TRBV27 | CASRRGTGVTINYGYTF
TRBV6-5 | CASRREGMTDTQYF
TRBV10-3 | CAISESRSPGNTIYF
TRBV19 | CASSLSDRAYGYTF
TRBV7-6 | CASSFGTGRPPLHF
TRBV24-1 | CATSDPGTGNGANVLTF
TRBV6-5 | CASSPTGGRYEQYF
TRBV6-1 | CASSEALLAGNEQFF
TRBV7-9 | CASSKEDSPYEQYF
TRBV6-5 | CASSLANSNQPQHF
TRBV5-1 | CASSSWGAPRSGGELFF
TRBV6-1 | CASSAYAGTGGLYEQYF
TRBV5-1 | CASSLAGGIGYTF
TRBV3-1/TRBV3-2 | CASSQARQGLRAFF
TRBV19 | CASSMLASGSRLEQFF
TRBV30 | CAWMGKNGYTF
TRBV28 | CASSPPGQGRGYTF
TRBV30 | CAWRSQGLVYEQYF
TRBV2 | CASRSEGEQYF
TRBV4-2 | CASSQDQVAKNIQYF
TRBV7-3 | CASSSFSGTANTGELFF
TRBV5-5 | CASSYVVASGSYEQYF
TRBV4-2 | CASSQSGGGYGYTF
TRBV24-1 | CATSLAQGASYNEQFF
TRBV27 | CASQKTGQGYTDTQYF
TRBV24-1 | CATSVHDPGELFF
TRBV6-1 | CASSRVGYTF
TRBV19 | CASSIMVGQGINQPQHF
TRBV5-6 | CASSFFGSTYFYGYTF
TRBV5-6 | CASSLYGGLTEAFF
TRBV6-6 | CASSYHRDPRPQHF
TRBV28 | CASSAYRVGSNQPQHF
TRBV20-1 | CSASKRAAVLAQETQYF
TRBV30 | CAWSGLRTGSNTEAFF
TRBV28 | CASRTPGGDQPQHF
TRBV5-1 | CASSLAEVGSEQYF
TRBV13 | CASLEAGATGELFF
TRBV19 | CASSIAPGTGGNSPLHF
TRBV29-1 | CSVGPTSGRAEQYF
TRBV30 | CAWAGGGSGANVLTF
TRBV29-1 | CSVRQGYSNEQFF
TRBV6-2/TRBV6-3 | CASSSADGIPEAFF
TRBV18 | CASSPKAGQGFYGYTF
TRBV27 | CASSLSPLGGVSNYGYTF
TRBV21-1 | CASAGRGSNQPQHF
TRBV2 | CASSERTGSRGLSTEAFF
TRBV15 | CATSRGRNYEQYF
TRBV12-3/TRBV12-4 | CASSLAGSYEQYF